This TCR beta chain was identified in a study of T-cell memory formation after mild COVID-19. Study-wide context: Most TCR clusters belonged to a single donor.

This clonotype was found a few times. TCRdb passed the 5' RACE reads through MiXCR, listing each CDR3 protein once. The data show under 550,000 distinct CDR3 sequences, approximately 18% seen once. The CDR3 loop spans 19 amino acids. Germline CDR1 MNHEY, CDR2 SMNVEV (reference sequence). V dropped 6 bases and J dropped 4; count of bases not matched to a gene: 12. Sequencing used PBMCs or a T cell subset sorted from them (not recorded which). This chain joins TRBV27 and TRBJ2-1; TRBD2 matches at 16 bases. The receptor was derived from an adult woman who had mild COVID-19 (a few samples of this study predate the infection). Cell type and time point are not known. CDR3 bases: TGTGCCAGCAGCTCGCGGCGGGGACTAGCGGGAGGGGAGTACAATGAGCAGTTCTTC. Translation: CASSSRRGLAGGEYNEQFF.